This T cell receptor beta chain was profiled in a study of control samples from healthy donors and cancer patients. This CDR3 is 18 amino acids long. Per the germline V gene, CDR1 is SGHDT and CDR2 is YYEEEE. V shed 4 bases and J 8 bases; nucleotides not matched to a gene: 20. This clone was counted a single time. Produced via immunoSEQ multiplex PCR; TCRdb's table is partial and in-frame only. The sample lists tens of thousands of clones, approximately 90% seen once, with around 1.4% in the top ten. The receptor was derived from a middle-aged man with colorectal cancer. V usage is TRBV5-6 and J usage is TRBJ2-1; 8 nucleotides match TRBD2. The material sequenced was PBMCs. The CDR3 loop reads CASSSYVGLALVHHEQFF. The CDR3 DNA follows: TGTGCCAGCAGCAGCTACGTCGGACTAGCCCTCGTGCATCATGAGCAGTTCTTC.